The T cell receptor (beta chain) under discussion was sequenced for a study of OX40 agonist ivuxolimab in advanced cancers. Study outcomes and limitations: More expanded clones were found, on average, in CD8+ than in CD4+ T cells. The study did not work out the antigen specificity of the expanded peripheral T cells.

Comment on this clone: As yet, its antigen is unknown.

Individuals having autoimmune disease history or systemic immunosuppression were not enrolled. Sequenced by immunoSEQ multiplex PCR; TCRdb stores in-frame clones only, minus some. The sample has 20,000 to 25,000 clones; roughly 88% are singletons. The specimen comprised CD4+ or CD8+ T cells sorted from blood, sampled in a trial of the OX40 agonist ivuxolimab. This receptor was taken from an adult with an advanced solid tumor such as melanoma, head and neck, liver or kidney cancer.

This CDR3 is CAWIRGTYTDTQYF. The CDR3 nucleotides are TGTGCCTGGATAAGGGGGACCTACACAGATACGCAGTATTTT. This chain joins TRBV30 and TRBJ2-3, with D perhaps TRBD1 (6 bases). This CDR3 is built from 14 residues. The ends were cut back, 4 bases at V and 2 bases at J, with 13 bases in the middle. From germline, CDR1 is GTSNPN and CDR2 SVGIG (reference sequence).